A single sample is the source of the 32 T cell receptor beta chains below, sequenced in a study of regulatory T cells in long-lasting Graves disease. Time point described: newly diagnosed GD, antithyroid drugs for less than 3 months. The TCR library used RNA extracted from PBMCs. Building of the TCR beta libraries involved iRepertoire HTBI primers and Arm-PCR of CDR3 regions. Via MiXCR, TCRdb re-called the multiplex PCR reads, giving one row per CDR3 protein. The table has 510,000 or so distinct CDR3 sequences, about 12% seen once; the top ten hold almost 9%. The sample was also linked to a second study, of T cells in Graves' hyperthyroidism and ophthalmopathy.

This specimen consisted of peripheral blood mononuclear cells (PBMCs), obtained at new diagnosis, from a patient treated with antithyroid drugs. The receptors originated from a woman under 40 with Graves disease.

This clonotype was recorded many times. The chain uses TRBV28 and TRBJ1-1; 7 bases line up with TRBD1. The germline CDR1 and CDR2 sequences are MDHEN and SYDVKM. The CDR3 has 15 residues. The V segment lost 3 bases and the J segment 5 bases; nucleotides outside the gene matches: 9. CDR3 nucleotides: TGTGCCAGCAGTTTCCCTGACAGGGTAGGGACTGAAGCTTTCTTT. This gives the protein CASSFPDRVGTEAFF.

This clonotype came up a few times. The CDR3 DNA follows: TGCGCCAGCAGGTCAGGGAGGGGAGCTAATGAAAAACTGTTTTTT. Its protein product is CASRSGRGANEKLFF. The chain employs TRBV4-1 and TRBJ1-4; D is perhaps TRBD1 (5 bases). The germline gives CDR1 MGHRA, CDR2 YSYEKL. The CDR3 consists of 15 residues. The V and J ends lost 6 bases and 3 bases respectively, with 14 bases between them.

Many counts were recorded for this clonotype. The V and J genes are TRBV27 and TRBJ2-3, with 12 bases aligning to TRBD2. CDR3 length equals 15 residues. Unmatched junction bases numbered 4, after V lost 6 bases and J lost 3 bases. The V gene's germline CDR1 is MNHEY and CDR2 SMNVEV (reference sequence). The CDR3 protein is CASSPTSGRTDTQYF. DNA of the CDR3: TGTGCCAGCAGCCCGACTAGCGGGAGAACAGATACGCAGTATTTT.

This clonotype was recorded a few times. The J gene is TRBJ1-1, the V gene TRBV6-4; TRBD1 aligns across 11 bases. J lost 0 bases, V lost 6 bases, and 6 bases had no gene match. Germline CDR1 and CDR2: MRHNA and SNTAGT. The CDR3 spans 16 residues. CDR3 region: CASRRTGGRVNTEAFF. CDR3 DNA: TGTGCCAGCAGGAGGACAGGGGGCAGGGTGAACACTGAAGCTTTCTTT.

This clonotype was seen at least ten times. V and J are TRBV15 and TRBJ1-5, with 8 bases fitting TRBD1. CDR1 and CDR2 (germline): LNHNV, YYDKDF (reference sequence). The CDR3 is 15 residues long. With 1 base clipped from V and 5 bases from J, the junction kept 4 bases outside the gene matches. The CDR3 nucleotides read TGTGCCACCAGCAGAGCTAGGACAGGGTATCAGCCCCAGCATTTT. It yields the protein CATSRARTGYQPQHF.

There are many counts of this clonotype. This chain links TRBV2 with TRBJ1-2; TRBD1 is a possible D gene (6 bases). The germline V and J ends were trimmed by 6 bases and 7 bases, with 12 bases remaining between them. The CDR3 covers 12 residues. Germline values: CDR1 SNHLY, CDR2 FYNNEI. The CDR3 DNA reads TGTGCCAGCAGAGACGACAGGTTTGGCTACACCTTC. Its protein is CASRDDRFGYTF.

This clonotype was seen at least ten times. The chain is built from TRBV30 and TRBJ2-2; the match to TRBD1 covers 10 bases. Germline V gene lookup returns CDR1 GTSNPN and CDR2 SVGIG (reference sequence). V lost 5 bases to trimming and J lost 4 bases; unmatched junction nucleotides: 7. The CDR3 runs 15 residues. CDR3 protein: CAWGTGTGATGELFF. The DNA of the CDR3 is TGTGCCTGGGGAACCGGGACAGGGGCCACCGGGGAGCTGTTTTTT.

In its sample, this clonotype was seen many times. The chain uses TRBV7-9 and TRBJ2-2; 8 bases are shared with TRBD1. This CDR3 contains 16 residues. In germline, CDR1 is SEHNR, CDR2 FQNEAQ (reference sequence). Trimming at V came to 4 bases and at J to 4 bases, leaving 8 bases not matched to a gene. CDR3 sequence: CASSYLRTGFTGELFF. In nucleotides, the CDR3 is TGTGCCAGCAGCTACCTCCGGACAGGGTTCACCGGGGAGCTGTTTTTT.

Only a few counts were recorded for this clonotype. The genes are TRBV5-1 and TRBJ1-2; D uncertain. The CDR3 is made up of 13 amino acids. Germline loops: CDR1 SGHRS, CDR2 YFSETQ. V shed 0 bases and J shed 3 bases, with 6 bases lying between them. CDR3 DNA: TGCGCCAGCAGCTTGGTTGGCGACTATGGCTACACCTTC. Translating it yields CASSLVGDYGYTF.

This clonotype occurred a few times. The chain recombines TRBV6-2 or TRBV6-3 with TRBJ2-1, with D possibly TRBD2 on 6 matching bases. CDR3 size: 14 residues. V dropped 0 bases and J dropped 10 bases, with 13 bases sitting between them. Germline loops: CDR1 MNHEY, CDR2 SVGEGT. This CDR3 reads CASSYSWTNVEQFF. The CDR3, as DNA: TGTGCCAGCAGTTACTCCTGGACTAACGTGGAGCAGTTCTTC.

This clonotype appeared many times. This chain connects TRBV6-1 to TRBJ1-5; a weak D match, TRBD1 (6 bases). The germline gives CDR1 MNHNS, CDR2 SASEGT. Trimming cost V 6 bases and J 4 bases, with 13 bases left between them. The CDR3 covers 14 residues. Written as DNA, the CDR3 is TGTGCCAGCAGCCCCAGGGGTTGGAATCAGCCCCAGCATTTT. As protein: CASSPRGWNQPQHF.

This clonotype was counted at least ten times. CDR3 nucleotide sequence: TGTGCCAGCAGCATACTCCAGGGGGCTGTGCGGGAGACCCAGTACTTC. Translating it yields CASSILQGAVRETQYF. The chain combines TRBV7-8 with TRBJ2-5; 8 bases are a match to TRBD1. Germline trimming cut 5 bases from V and 5 bases from J; bases unmatched to any gene: 13. The germline V gene encodes CDR1 SGHVS and CDR2 FQNEAQ. CDR3 length equals 16 residues. The variable domain in full, with the rest retrieved from reference TRBV7-8 and TRBJ2-5, is GAGVSQSPRYKVAKRGQDVALRCDPISGHVSLFWYQQALGQGPEFLTYFQNEAQLDKSGLPSDRFFAERPEGSVSTLKIQRTQQEDSAVYLCASSILQGAVRETQYFGPGTRLLVL.

The sample holds many counts of this clonotype. The rearrangement uses TRBV24-1 and TRBJ2-1; the match to TRBD2 covers 12 bases. V was clipped by 4 bases and J by 5 bases; unmatched bases: 5. CDR3 size: 16 residues. Per germline, CDR1 KGHDR and CDR2 SFDVKD. CDR3 DNA sequence: TGTGCCACCAGTGACCCTAGCGGGAGGGCCCACAATGAGCAGTTCTTC. It yields the protein CATSDPSGRAHNEQFF.

This clonotype has ten or more counts. The J gene is TRBJ2-1, the V gene TRBV28; 9 bases are shared with TRBD1. The ends lost 8 bases at V and 4 bases at J; junction bases unmatched: 6. The CDR3 extends over 14 amino acids. The V gene's germline CDR1 is MDHEN and CDR2 SYDVKM. The CDR3: CASADRGWYNEQFF. Here the CDR3 DNA reads TGTGCCAGCGCGGACAGGGGATGGTACAATGAGCAGTTCTTC.

A word on this clonotype: A much more abundant neighbour one base away suggests this may be a read error. The chain has TRBV7-2 and TRBJ1-2; 7 bases match TRBD1. This CDR3 is 13 amino acids long. Per the germline V gene, CDR1 is SGHTA and CDR2 is FQGNSA. With V trimmed by 1 base and J by 8 bases, 4 bases remained unmatched. Here the CDR3 reads CASSLGRQGGYTF. In DNA form, the CDR3 reads TGTGCCAGCAGCTTAGGGAGACAGGGAGGCTACACCTTC. Drawing the rest from reference TRBV7-2 and TRBJ1-2, the complete variable domain is GAGVSQSPSNKVTEKGKDVELRCDPISGHTALYWYRQSLGQGLEFLIYFQGNSAPDKSGLPSDRFSAERTGGSVSTLTIQRTQQEDSAVYLCASSLGRQGGYTFGSGTRLTVV.

This clonotype was recorded many times. This chain connects TRBV12-3 or TRBV12-4 to TRBJ2-7, with D possibly TRBD2 on 6 matching bases. Trimming pared 2 bases from V and 3 bases from J, leaving 14 bases between. The CDR3 extends over 15 amino acids. CDR3 residues: CASSLRDSGFYEQYF. The CDR3 nucleotides are TGTGCCAGCAGTTTAAGGGATAGCGGTTTCTACGAGCAGTACTTC.

This clonotype has ten or more counts. The genes are TRBV30 and TRBJ1-3, with D possibly being TRBD1 (6 bases). This CDR3 spans 14 amino acids. Germline CDR1 is GTSNPN and CDR2 is SVGIG (reference sequence). The V end lost 2 bases, the J end lost 0 bases, and 8 bases lay between the germline ends. The CDR3 bases are TGTGCCTGGAGTAGGGGGGCCTCTGGAAACACCATATATTTT. Its protein is CAWSRGASGNTIYF.

This chain connects TRBV7-6 to TRBJ2-7; D is perhaps TRBD2 (6 bases). This CDR3 has 15 amino acids. Germline CDR1 SGHVS, CDR2 FNYEAQ. V was clipped by 1 base and J by 6 bases, with 16 bases between them. CDR3 nucleotides: TGTGCCAGCAGCTTAGGCGGAGGGGATCGGTCCGAGCAGTACTTC. Translation: CASSLGGGDRSEQYF.

V gene TRBV28 combines with J gene TRBJ1-2, with D perhaps TRBD1 (5 bases). V was shortened by 3 bases and J by 8 bases, with 10 bases between the two germline ends. There are 12 residues in the CDR3. Germline V lookup: CDR1 MDHEN, CDR2 SYDVKM. This chain's CDR3 is CASSFGGGGYTF. In DNA, the CDR3 is TGTGCCAGCAGTTTTGGGGGAGGCGGCTACACCTTC.

This chain connects TRBV7-2 to TRBJ2-7; 10 positions match TRBD1. This CDR3 spans 16 amino acids. Trimming at V came to 0 bases and at J to 3 bases, leaving 5 bases not matched to a gene. Germline CDR1 reads SGHTA; CDR2 reads FQGNSA. CDR3 coding DNA: TGTGCCAGCAGCTTAGCACCGGGACAGGGGCGCTACGAGCAGTACTTC. Its protein is CASSLAPGQGRYEQYF. Combining the CDR3 with reference TRBV7-2 and TRBJ2-7 gives the whole variable domain GAGVSQSPSNKVTEKGKDVELRCDPISGHTALYWYRQSLGQGLEFLIYFQGNSAPDKSGLPSDRFSAERTGGSVSTLTIQRTQQEDSAVYLCASSLAPGQGRYEQYFGPGTRLTVT.

There are many counts of this clonotype. The rearrangement links TRBV27 to TRBJ2-7; D call uncertain. V lost 8 bases and J 2 bases, leaving 16 bases between the germline ends. This CDR3 has 14 amino acids. In germline, CDR1 is MNHEY, CDR2 SMNVEV (reference sequence). The CDR3 protein is CASGWAERAYEQYF. Here the CDR3 DNA reads TGTGCCAGCGGATGGGCGGAAAGAGCCTACGAGCAGTACTTC.

In this sample, this clonotype turned up many times. The chain couples TRBV3-1 to TRBJ1-4, with D maybe TRBD1 (5 bases). The CDR3 contains 16 residues. Trimming took off 4 bases at V and 3 bases at J, with 15 bases between the two ends. Germline V gives CDR1 LGHDT, CDR2 YNNKEL (reference sequence). This chain's CDR3 is CASSLRGVLANEKLFF. DNA of the CDR3: TGTGCCAGCAGCCTGCGGGGCGTGTTGGCTAATGAAAAACTGTTTTTT.

The chain joins TRBV6-1 to TRBJ2-1, with D hard to call. V was shortened by 7 bases and J by 1 base, with 14 bases between the two germline ends. This CDR3 contains 15 residues. Looked up from germline, CDR1 is MNHNS and CDR2 is SASEGT. The CDR3 loop is CASTKLITSYNEQFF. The CDR3 DNA sequence: TGTGCCAGCACTAAATTAATAACTTCCTACAATGAGCAGTTCTTC.

This clonotype was recorded many times. The V gene is TRBV7-3, the J gene TRBJ2-1; 14 positions match TRBD2. Germline V gene data show CDR1 as SGHTA and CDR2 as FQGTGA. After removal of 4 bases from V and 0 bases from J, the junction contained 17 bases not matched to a gene. This CDR3 comprises 22 residues. This CDR3 reads CASSSMRTSGRTLPGSYNEQFF. CDR3 sequence (DNA): TGTGCCAGCAGCTCCATGCGGACTAGCGGGAGGACTCTACCAGGCTCCTACAATGAGCAGTTCTTC.

This rearrangement joins TRBV6-5 to TRBJ2-2; D possibly matches TRBD1 or TRBD2 (5 bases each). Germline V gives CDR1 MNHEY, CDR2 SVGAGI. This CDR3 comprises 13 residues. V lost 0 bases and J 7 bases, leaving 6 bases between the germline ends. The CDR3: CASSYSGVGELFF. CDR3 bases: TGTGCCAGCAGTTACTCGGGGGTCGGGGAGCTGTTTTTT.

The table lists this clonotype with many counts. The chain joins TRBV11-1 to TRBJ1-1; D is undetermined. CDR3 size: 13 residues. Trimming stripped 5 bases from V and 1 base from J, with 8 bases between. The germline V gene encodes CDR1 SGHAT and CDR2 FQDESV (reference sequence). The DNA of the CDR3 is TGTGCCAGCAGCGAGATACAGAACACTGAAGCTTTCTTT. Its translation is CASSEIQNTEAFF.

This clonotype was seen ten or more times. The chain employs TRBV20-1 and TRBJ2-7; 7 bases align to TRBD2. Germline-derived CDR1 and CDR2 are DFQATT and SNEGSKA (reference sequence). The CDR3 spans 11 residues. Unmatched junction bases numbered 2, after V lost 6 bases and J lost 3 bases. CDR3 sequence: CSARGSYEQYF. The CDR3 DNA reads TGCAGTGCGCGGGGGAGCTACGAGCAGTACTTC.

This clonotype was counted at least ten times. J is TRBJ1-1 and V is TRBV11-3, with D perhaps TRBD1 (6 bases). CDR1 and CDR2 (germline): SGHNT, YENEEA. The V gene lost 0 bases and the J gene lost 7 bases, with 9 bases spanning the gap. CDR3 length: 13 amino acids. The CDR3, as DNA: TGTGCCAGCAGCTTAGATAGAGGGGGTGAAGCTTTCTTT. Its protein is CASSLDRGGEAFF. Supplemented by reference TRBV11-3 and TRBJ1-1, the full variable domain reads EAGVVQSPRYKIIEKKQPVAFWCNPISGHNTLYWYLQNLGQGPELLIRYENEEAVDDSQLPKDRFSAERLKGVDSTLKIQPAELGDSAVYLCASSLDRGGEAFFGQGTRLTVV.

V and J are TRBV20-1 and TRBJ2-2; TRBD2 agrees at 9 bases. This CDR3 has 18 residues. The junction had 8 bases not matched to a gene; V was cut back by 0 bases and J by 0 bases. Germline lookup yields CDR1 DFQATT and CDR2 SNEGSKA (reference sequence). CDR3 in DNA: TGCAGTGCTAGAGATAGGCTAGCGGGAAGTTCGAACACCGGGGAGCTGTTTTTT. Its protein is CSARDRLAGSSNTGELFF.

This clonotype was counted many times. The chain links TRBV27 to TRBJ2-1; the D gene is possibly TRBD1 (5 bases). This CDR3 has 15 amino acids. The germline CDR1 and CDR2 sequences are MNHEY and SMNVEV (reference sequence). V was trimmed by 8 bases and J by 1 base, leaving 15 bases between them. CDR3 DNA sequence: TGTGCCAGCGGCCACTGGGGCAGGTCCTACAATGAGCAGTTCTTC. Translated: CASGHWGRSYNEQFF.

The table lists this clonotype with many counts. V usage is TRBV6-1 and J usage is TRBJ1-6, with no clear D. The CDR3 has 15 amino acids. V lost 5 bases, J lost 3 bases, and 11 bases lay in between. Germline V gene sequence: CDR1 MNHNS, CDR2 SASEGT. The CDR3 DNA reads TGTGCCAGCAGTAGAACAGAAAACTATAATTCACCCCTCCACTTT. Its translation is CASSRTENYNSPLHF.

The genes are TRBV30 and TRBJ2-2, with no clear D. The germline gives CDR1 GTSNPN, CDR2 SVGIG (reference sequence). Trimming took 5 bases from V and 6 from J, leaving 13 bases between them. The CDR3 covers 13 residues. The CDR3 bases are TGTGCCTGGGAGCGCGCAGGACCCGGGGAGCTGTTTTTT. Translating it yields CAWERAGPGELFF. Together with reference TRBV30 and TRBJ2-2, the CDR3 gives the full variable domain: SQTIHQWPATLVQPVGSPLSLECTVEGTSNPNLYWYRQAAGRGLQLLFYSVGIGQISSEVPQNLSASRPQDRQFILSSKKLLLSDSGFYLCAWERAGPGELFFGEGSRLTVL.